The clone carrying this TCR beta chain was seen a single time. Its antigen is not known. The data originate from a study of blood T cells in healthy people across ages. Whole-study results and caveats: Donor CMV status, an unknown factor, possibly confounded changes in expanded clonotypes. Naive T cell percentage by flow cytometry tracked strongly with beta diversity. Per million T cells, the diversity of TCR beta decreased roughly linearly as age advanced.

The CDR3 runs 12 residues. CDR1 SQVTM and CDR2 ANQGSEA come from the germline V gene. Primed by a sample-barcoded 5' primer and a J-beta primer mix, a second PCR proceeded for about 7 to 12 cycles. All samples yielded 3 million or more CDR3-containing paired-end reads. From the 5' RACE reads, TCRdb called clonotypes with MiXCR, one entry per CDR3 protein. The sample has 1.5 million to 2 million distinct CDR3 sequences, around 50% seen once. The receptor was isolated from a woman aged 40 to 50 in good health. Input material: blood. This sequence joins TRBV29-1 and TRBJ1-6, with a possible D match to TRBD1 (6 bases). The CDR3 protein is CGPYREGSPLHF. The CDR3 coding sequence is TGCGGCCCTTACAGGGAGGGCTCACCCCTCCACTTT.